This is a list of T cell receptor beta chains from one sample in a study of blood T cell repertoires in COVID-19. The table came from immunoSEQ multiplex PCR; TCRdb's copy has only in-frame clones and leaves some out. Of a few hundred thousand clones listed, approximately 90% are singletons. Sequencing was carried out using PBMCs or T cells enriched from blood (not recorded which). These receptors were collected from a man aged 35-49 years who had recovered from COVID-19. CDR3s include the opening cysteine and the closing phenylalanine or tryptophan. D genes are given only for firm matches. Only some rows state a clone size, as once, few, many or a class for expanded clones.

V gene	clone size	CDR3 length	D gene	J gene	CDR3 protein	CDR3 DNA
TRBV10-3	.	19	.	TRBJ2-7	CAISDSGFYQGKTSYEQYF	TGTGCCATCAGTGATTCGGGGTTCTATCAGGGGAAAACCTCCTACGAGCAGTACTTC
TRBV12-5	.	19	TRBD2	TRBJ2-7	CASGLVRGSGRRTTYEQYF	TGTGCTAGTGGTTTGGTACGGGGTAGCGGGAGGCGCACGACCTACGAGCAGTACTTC
TRBV30	once	13	.	TRBJ1-5	CAWSVSGGQPQHF	TGTGCCTGGAGTGTATCCGGGGGTCAGCCCCAGCATTTT
TRBV7-9	few	14	.	TRBJ2-7	CASSQGSPPYEQYF	TGTGCCAGCAGCCAGGGGTCCCCCCCCTACGAGCAGTACTTC
TRBV18	.	15	TRBD2	TRBJ2-2	CASSPSASGVGELFF	TGTGCCAGCTCACCATCGGCTAGCGGGGTCGGGGAGCTGTTTTTT
TRBV14	once	16	.	TRBJ2-1	CASSPTSGTSYNEQFF	TGTGCCAGCAGCCCGACTAGTGGGACGTCTTACAATGAGCAGTTCTTC
TRBV4-2	.	13	.	TRBJ2-1	CASSQSSETEQFF	TGTGCCAGCAGCCAATCTAGCGAGACCGAGCAGTTCTTC
TRBV7-2	.	15	.	TRBJ2-7	CASSLGGTTAYEQYF	TGTGCCAGCAGCTTAGGGGGGACAACGGCCTACGAGCAGTACTTC
TRBV7-8	.	13	.	TRBJ1-5	CASSLRLDQPQHF	TGTGCCAGCAGCTTACGGTTGGATCAGCCCCAGCATTTT
TRBV28	once	15	.	TRBJ1-5	CASSFVGARNQPQHF	TGTGCCAGCAGTTTTGTGGGGGCTCGCAATCAGCCCCAGCATTTT
TRBV5-1	.	15	.	TRBJ1-6	CASSLTGRDNSPLHF	TGCGCCAGCAGCTTGACAGGGAGGGATAATTCACCCCTCCACTTT
TRBV7-6	.	16	TRBD1	TRBJ2-3	CASSYTGTGINGTQYF	TGTGCCAGCAGCTACACCGGGACAGGGATTAACGGTACGCAGTATTTT
TRBV4-1	.	18	.	TRBJ1-3	CASSQIFGTAVSGNTIYF	TGCGCCAGCAGTCAAATTTTTGGGACTGCCGTGTCTGGAAACACCATATATTTT
TRBV5-1	.	14	.	TRBJ2-7	CASRRTGSSYEQYF	TGCGCCAGCAGACGCACAGGGAGCTCCTACGAGCAGTACTTC
TRBV2	.	16	.	TRBJ1-2	CASRAGLGGGQDGYTF	TGTGCCAGCAGAGCTGGCCTCGGGGGGGGGCAGGATGGCTACACCTTC
TRBV28	once	16	TRBD1	TRBJ1-1	CASSFPGQGEETEAFF	TGTGCCAGCAGTTTTCCGGGACAGGGGGAGGAAACTGAAGCTTTCTTT
TRBV9	.	15	TRBD2	TRBJ2-3	CASSVEAGGPDTQYF	TGTGCCAGCAGCGTAGAGGCGGGAGGCCCTGATACGCAGTATTTT
TRBV9	few	14	.	TRBJ1-5	CASSVEGYLGPQHF	TGTGCCAGCAGCGTAGAGGGGTACTTAGGGCCCCAGCATTTT
TRBV9	.	13	.	TRBJ2-2	CASSGYSTGELFF	TGTGCCAGCAGCGGATACAGCACCGGGGAGCTGTTTTTT
TRBV16	.	14	TRBD2	TRBJ2-1	CASSPHSGKDEQFF	TGTGCCAGCAGCCCCCATAGCGGGAAGGATGAGCAGTTCTTC
TRBV2	.	13	.	TRBJ1-2	CASSEQGQYGYTF	TGTGCCAGCAGTGAACAGGGACAATATGGCTACACCTTC
TRBV19	.	13	TRBD1	TRBJ1-1	CASSERQGPEAFF	TGTGCCAGTAGCGAAAGACAGGGGCCTGAAGCTTTCTTT
TRBV4-2	.	20	TRBD2	TRBJ2-3	CASSQDPGASGRAMRDTQYF	TGTGCCAGCAGCCAAGATCCTGGCGCTAGCGGGAGGGCCATGAGAGATACGCAGTATTTT
TRBV3-1/TRBV3-2	once	21	TRBD2	TRBJ2-1	CASSQSLRSSGRSSVHNEQFF	TGTGCCAGCAGCCAATCTTTACGGTCTAGCGGGAGGAGTAGTGTTCACAATGAGCAGTTCTTC
TRBV30	once	15	.	TRBJ1-3	CAWSVRGRIGNTIYF	TGTGCCTGGAGTGTGCGAGGGCGCATAGGAAACACCATATATTTT
TRBV5-1	.	14	TRBD1	TRBJ1-2	CASSLRTGGHGYTF	TGCGCCAGCAGCCTCCGGACAGGGGGCCATGGCTACACCTTC
TRBV6-5	.	15	TRBD1	TRBJ2-1	CASRMDRSSYNEQFF	TGTGCCAGCAGGATGGACAGGAGCTCCTACAATGAGCAGTTCTTC
TRBV10-3	.	14	TRBD1	TRBJ2-7	CAISETTGTYEQYF	TGTGCCATCAGTGAGACGACAGGGACCTACGAGCAGTACTTC
TRBV4-1	once	17	.	TRBJ2-7	CASSQISPRNLGDEQYF	TGCGCCAGCAGCCAAATCTCCCCAAGAAATCTGGGCGACGAGCAGTACTTC
TRBV4-1	.	16	TRBD1	TRBJ2-7	CASSQGLDRGFYEQYF	TGCGCCAGCAGCCAAGGATTGGACAGGGGCTTCTACGAGCAGTACTTC
TRBV5-8	.	19	TRBD1	TRBJ1-5	CASSSTAGTGIQPNQPQHF	TGTGCCAGCAGCTCCACAGCCGGGACAGGGATCCAACCGAATCAGCCCCAGCATTTT
TRBV6-5	.	16	TRBD1	TRBJ2-7	CASSYSGRGGSYEQYF	TGTGCCAGCAGTTACTCGGGTCGAGGGGGCAGCTACGAGCAGTACTTC
TRBV12-5	.	14	TRBD1	TRBJ1-5	CASGLQGAEEPQHF	TGTGCTAGTGGCCTACAGGGGGCAGAGGAGCCCCAGCATTTT
TRBV11-2	.	18	TRBD1	TRBJ1-4	CASSRTGTGTLLGEKLFF	TGTGCCAGCAGCCGAACCGGGACAGGGACGTTGTTGGGTGAAAAACTGTTTTTT
TRBV2	.	16	TRBD2	TRBJ2-7	CASSETSGLAGREQYF	TGTGCCAGCAGTGAAACTTCAGGACTAGCGGGGAGGGAGCAGTACTTC
TRBV11-3	once	16	.	TRBJ2-1	CASSPNELVYYNEQFF	TGTGCCAGCAGCCCCAATGAGCTAGTGTACTACAATGAGCAGTTCTTC
TRBV10-3	.	15	TRBD2	TRBJ2-5	CAIEIPFGGQETQYF	TGTGCCATCGAAATTCCATTCGGGGGGCAAGAGACCCAGTACTTC
TRBV7-8	.	15	.	TRBJ2-1	CASSLSGLGYNEQFF	TGTGCCAGCAGCTTATCAGGGTTGGGGTACAATGAGCAGTTCTTC
TRBV19	once	15	TRBD1	TRBJ2-3	CASSIVSQGEDTQYF	TGTGCCAGTAGTATAGTAAGCCAGGGGGAAGATACGCAGTATTTT
TRBV5-4	.	13	TRBD1	TRBJ2-5	CASSTGTEETQYF	TGTGCCAGCAGCACAGGGACAGAAGAGACCCAGTACTTC
TRBV12-3/TRBV12-4	.	13	TRBD1	TRBJ1-2	CASRSGQAYGYTF	TGTGCCAGCAGATCGGGACAGGCCTATGGCTACACCTTC
TRBV6-5	.	15	.	TRBJ1-5	CASSRGTHSNQPQHF	TGTGCCAGCAGTAGAGGGACACATAGCAATCAGCCCCAGCATTTT
TRBV19	.	16	.	TRBJ2-4	CASSINLSAAKNIQYF	TGTGCCAGTAGTATCAATCTCAGTGCAGCCAAAAACATTCAGTACTTC
TRBV18	.	15	TRBD2	TRBJ2-5	CASSPRIGEGETQYF	TGTGCCAGCTCACCACGTATAGGGGAGGGAGAGACCCAGTACTTC
TRBV12-5	.	17	.	TRBJ2-1	CASGATPLSGSYNEQFF	TGTGCTAGTGGTGCGACCCCGCTGAGCGGCTCCTACAATGAGCAGTTCTTC
TRBV7-2	.	15	TRBD2	TRBJ2-2	CASSMGLAGTGELFF	TGTGCCAGCAGCATGGGACTAGCGGGCACCGGGGAGCTGTTTTTT
TRBV27	.	16	.	TRBJ1-1	CASSLRQDLGSTEAFF	TGTGCCAGCAGTCTCCGACAGGACCTGGGGAGCACTGAAGCTTTCTTT
TRBV19	.	17	.	TRBJ1-1	CASSPPGGLRMNTEAFF	TGTGCCAGTAGTCCGCCGGGGGGTTTAAGGATGAACACTGAAGCTTTCTTT
TRBV4-1	.	16	TRBD1	TRBJ2-7	CASSRLTGTVSYEQYF	TGCGCCAGCAGCCGGCTAACCGGGACAGTCTCCTACGAGCAGTACTTC